This TCR beta chain came from a study of cytomegalovirus exposure and HLA in healthy donors (dated by TCRdb to about 2017). About the full investigation: An earlier analysis of 550 to 700 of the donors reported approximately 300 Gb of sequence data and about 100 million unique TCR beta sequences from 150 million to 200 million T cells. To decide whether each TCR beta V gene segment behaved as functional or pseudogenic, an earlier analysis of some 600 of the donors relied on high-throughput TCR beta sequencing. The study used immunosequencing to profile the T cell repertoires of about 670 subjects and linked those repertoires to cytomegalovirus serostatus. On average, approximately 250,000 unique TCR beta nucleotide sequences were sequenced per donor among 350 to 400 genotyped donors of the cohort, with 15% to 20% of those sequences being non-productive. Roughly 300 gigabases of sequencing data and 70 million to 100 million unique TCR sequences made up an early release that covered over 550 HLA-typed donors. Donor age, sex, ethnicity and CMV serostatus were compiled alongside the repertoire data. A later genetic analysis took genome-wide SNP genotypes for about 60% of the roughly 670 donors and used that subset as a discovery cohort. Rather than drawing on any new phenotypic data, the later analysis identified candidate immune exposures from TCR beta sequences and the way those sequences occurred across donors. To study patterns of TCR occurrence, a later analysis re-analyzed previously published TCR beta repertoires from 700 or so donors and added high-resolution HLA genotyping. Every discovery cohort repertoire had been produced on one sequencing platform. Of the 350 to 450 genotyped donors, more than 75% were placed in the genetic ancestry cluster associated with self-reported Caucasian donors. Besides the first cohort of more than 650 subjects, a separate validation cohort made up of over 100 different subjects was used. HLA typing included class I and class II loci at four-digit resolution. The study aimed to test whether signatures of past pathogen exposure could be identified by cataloging public T cell receptors. Typing coverage differed by locus: A, B, C, DRB1 and DQB1 were typed in about 620-640 donors, DQA1 in 500 to 550, DPA1 in around 610, and DPB1 in just under 490. A handful of DR-DQ haplotypes were handled as single units for association and clustering because linkage in the cohort was strong. High-throughput TCR immunosequencing, statistical association of individual TCRs with disease status, and machine learning were combined to predict cytomegalovirus infection status.

The library was made by the immunoSEQ multiplex PCR assay. A mixture of 60 forward primers for TCR Vbeta segments and 13 reverse primers for TCR Jbeta segments was used in the multiplex PCR. The CDR3 region of rearranged TCR beta genes was amplified from genomic DNA with a multiplex PCR assay. On the Illumina HiSeq System, the amplified TCR beta libraries were sequenced as 87-base-pair reads. Per the source publication's procedure: Across the 670 or so repertoires, a later analysis counted approximately 83 million unique TCR beta chains, roughly 11 million of which were shared by at least two donors. Raw reads were error-corrected and collapsed into unique sequences with a nearest-neighbor algorithm that merged closely related sequences to remove PCR and sequencing errors. V, D and J gene segments were assigned by aligning CDR3 sequences to IMGT reference sequences. For a sequence to be retained, at least a six-nucleotide match to both a V gene segment and a J gene segment was required. Rearrangements were classified as productive when the CDR3 lacked stop codons and remained in frame with V and J, and all other rearrangements were classified as non-productive. Following IMGT convention, CDR3 was defined as the stretch from the second conserved V-encoded cysteine to the conserved J-encoded phenylalanine. In an earlier analysis of approximately 590 of the donors, sequences lacking an unambiguous match to a single V gene segment were excluded. An earlier analysis of several hundred of the donors called V segments functional above 56.7% productive rearrangements and segregating when the between-donor standard deviation exceeded 5%. A statistical classification framework was developed to diagnose cytomegalovirus status using the catalog of TCR beta chain sequences. In a later analysis, V and J genes were assigned by comparing TCR nucleotide sequences against IMGT/GENE-DB human TR gene sequences. In a later analysis, CDR3 sequences and most-parsimonious VDJ recombination scenarios were assigned using the TCRdist pipeline. In a later analysis, each TCR beta chain was defined by its CDR3 amino acid sequence together with its V-gene family, and reads without a unique V-gene family were excluded. To address suspected cross-contamination and a sequencing artifact, a later analysis removed approximately 590 highly shared, low-generation-probability nucleotide sequences. A later analysis calculated a clonal expansion index for each public chain from normalized within-repertoire ranks of inferred template counts. In a later analysis, generation probabilities were computed using a VDJ recombination model fitted to out-of-frame rearrangements, and the results were checked against IGoR. In a later analysis, TCR-TCR, TCR-HLA and TCR-CMV co-occurrence was scored with hypergeometric tests, and a repertoire-size bias correction was applied to TCR pairs. To estimate false discovery rates, a later analysis permuted the HLA or CMV assignments 20 times. A later analysis grouped co-occurring TCRs with DBSCAN, adding TCRdist sequence similarity when clustering within HLA-allele-positive subsets. For co-occurrence clustering, repertoires with fewer than 30,000 or more than 120,000 public chains were excluded, along with five or six repertoires with anomalous nucleotide sharing. This is the immuneACCESS table as TCRdb keeps it, with only in-frame sequences that have V and J called. A part of the clones is gone; compared with another copy, unresolved V genes explain less than half, and the rest is unexplained. V, J and clone size were drawn from that table, and D and trimming were deduced from the DNA. A total of 150,000 or so clones appear in this sample, more than 70% of them only once. The top ten constitute 0.38% of the sample.

On this clone: The antigen this receptor binds is unknown. No much larger clone exists at a distance of one base, and base qualities are not known.

The cohort was made up of 500 to 850 healthy bone marrow donors. At the time of sampling, all cohort members were nominally healthy, though unrecorded immune exposures were likely present. The donor tested CMV seronegative, placing the donor among the 350 to 400 seronegative members of the cohort. A peripheral blood sample was collected from each donor, and TCR beta sequencing was performed on peripheral blood mononuclear cells. The Qiagen DNeasy Blood Extraction Kit was used to extract genomic DNA from the blood cell samples. Results the study describes overall, beyond this receptor: According to a later analysis, most CMV-associated TCR beta chains appeared to be HLA-restricted, and the HLA associations seemed to be driven largely by CMV exposure. Immune exposure information for the cohort was limited to CMV serostatus. This cohort had only TCR beta chains sequenced, and the lack of alpha or paired-chain data limited which features could be detected. Because HLA typing was missing for some donors at each locus, association tests included only the typed subset. A group of highly shared sequence variants was considered likely to be a technical artifact of the sequencing pipeline. An association between a missense DCLRE1C variant and V-gene and J-gene trimming of TCR beta chains was found in a later genetic analysis and replicated in an independent cohort. Because counts were too low, roughly 16 rarely observed V segments, including chromosome 9 orphons, were excluded from the earlier analysis of 587 of the donors. In vitro tests confirmed that three of the cytomegalovirus-associated TCR beta chains recognize cytomegalovirus antigens. Several of the top co-occurrence clusters appeared to be linked to parvovirus B19, influenza, CMV and Epstein-Barr virus, according to a later analysis. Cytomegalovirus status was reported to be diagnosed by the classifier with high specificity and sensitivity in both the original and validation cohorts. A later analysis found that TCR association rates varied across HLA loci, with DRB1 alleles showing the most associated TCRs and HLA-C alleles the fewest. According to a later genetic analysis, donors in an Asian-associated ancestry cluster had fewer N-insertions in productive TCRs than the approximately 700-donor mean. When HLA alleles, especially DR and DQ, strongly co-occurred, TCR associations were difficult to assign to individual alleles. In an earlier analysis of a few hundred of the donors, most TCR beta V segments were observed in productive rearrangements about 87% or about 30% of the time, broadly matching IMGT annotations. A further reported finding was that TCR beta sequences accurately predicted the HLA-A and HLA-B alleles for most subjects in the first cohort. In a later analysis, HLA-associated TCR beta chains showed more clonal expansion and lower generation probabilities than non-associated chains that were equally common. The authors suggested that the approach could potentially be generalized to other disease states and immunological phenotypes. In a later analysis, over 15,000 TCR beta sequences were associated with specific HLA alleles at a false discovery rate of 0.05. The presence/absence analyses assumed that sequencing depth was roughly uniform across donors, and that assumption may not be true. Most TCR sequences were observed very rarely across donors, whereas some public TCRs were present in many individuals. The study listed 150 to 200 TCR beta chains as associated with cytomegalovirus. Linkage disequilibrium might explain the correlated functional status among segregating V segments, but an unknown experimental factor could not be ruled out.

The specimen sequenced was PBMCs. The clonotype originates from a boy between 2 and 10 years old in good health and CMV-seronegative.

The nucleotides are TGTGCCAGCAGTTTTAGGGACAGTGTCAACATTCAGTACTTC. It codes for CASSFRDSVNIQYF. This receptor chain uses TRBV28 and TRBJ2-4; 7 junctional bases match TRBD1. The germline V and J ends show losses of 3 bases and 7 bases respectively, and no gene match explains 6 bases of the junction. CDR1 and CDR2 are drawn from the germline V gene: MDHEN, SYDVKM. The CDR3 numbers 14 residues from cysteine through phenylalanine. Just CDR3 DNA is preserved here, 42 bases in frame from base 1.